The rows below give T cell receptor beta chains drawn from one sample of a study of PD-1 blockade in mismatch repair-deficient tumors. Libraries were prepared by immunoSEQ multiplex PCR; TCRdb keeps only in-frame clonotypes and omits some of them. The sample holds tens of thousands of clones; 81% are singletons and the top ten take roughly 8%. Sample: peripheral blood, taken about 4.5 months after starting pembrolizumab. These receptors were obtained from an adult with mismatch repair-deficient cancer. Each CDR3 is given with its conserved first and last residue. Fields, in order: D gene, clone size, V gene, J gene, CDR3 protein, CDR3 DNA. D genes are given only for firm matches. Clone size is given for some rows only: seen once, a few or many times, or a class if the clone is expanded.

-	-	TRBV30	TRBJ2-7	CAWNRDKTSYEQYF	TGTGCCTGGAACAGAGACAAAACCTCCTACGAGCAGTACTTC
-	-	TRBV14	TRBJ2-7	CASSQWANSEQYF	TGTGCCAGCAGCCAATGGGCTAACTCTGAGCAGTACTTC
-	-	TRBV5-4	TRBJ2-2	CASTAGGGIRPGELFF	TGTGCCAGCACTGCCGGTGGCGGTATAAGGCCCGGGGAGCTGTTTTTT
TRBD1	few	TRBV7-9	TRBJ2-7	CASSSERDSPQGEQYF	TGTGCCAGCAGCTCCGAACGGGACAGTCCTCAGGGCGAGCAGTACTTC
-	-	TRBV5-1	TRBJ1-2	CASSLDVQRTNYGYTF	TGCGCCAGCAGCTTGGACGTTCAGCGAACGAACTATGGCTACACCTTC
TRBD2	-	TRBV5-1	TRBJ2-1	CASSLAGGSNEQFF	TGCGCCAGCAGCTTAGCGGGAGGTTCCAATGAGCAGTTCTTC
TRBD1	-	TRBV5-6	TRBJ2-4	CASSLLRTGASKNIQYF	TGTGCCAGCAGCTTGTTAAGGACAGGGGCCAGCAAAAACATTCAGTACTTC
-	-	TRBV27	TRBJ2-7	CASSGRGFGTKEQYF	TGTGCCAGCAGTGGAAGGGGGTTTGGGACAAAGGAGCAGTACTTC
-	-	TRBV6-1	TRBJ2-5	CASSLAGSNGETQYF	TGTGCCAGCAGTCTCGCCGGGTCCAACGGGGAGACCCAGTACTTC
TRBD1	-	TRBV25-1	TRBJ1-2	CASSEWGTGGRGYTF	TGTGCCAGCAGTGAATGGGGGACAGGGGGCCGTGGCTACACCTTC
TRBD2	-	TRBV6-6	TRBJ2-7	CASQTGTSVYEQYF	TGTGCCAGTCAGACCGGGACTAGCGTTTACGAGCAGTACTTC
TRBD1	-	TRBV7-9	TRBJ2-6	CASSSDRAIGANVLTF	TGTGCCAGCAGCTCCGACAGGGCGATTGGGGCCAACGTCCTGACTTTC
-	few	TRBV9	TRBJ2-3	CASSAKGGTTDTQYF	TGTGCCAGCAGCGCGAAAGGAGGGACCACAGATACGCAGTATTTT
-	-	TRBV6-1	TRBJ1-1	CASSGRRRLNTEAFF	TGTGCCAGCAGTGGGAGAAGACGGCTGAACACTGAAGCTTTCTTT
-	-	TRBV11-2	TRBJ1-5	CASSLDSAGSNQPQHF	TGTGCCAGCAGCTTAGATTCAGCGGGCAGCAATCAGCCCCAGCATTTT
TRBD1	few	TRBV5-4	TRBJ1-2	CASSLGLDRDYGYTF	TGTGCCAGCAGCTTGGGTCTGGACAGGGACTATGGCTACACCTTC
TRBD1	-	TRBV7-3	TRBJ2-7	CASSSRSGTGTEQYF	TGTGCCAGCAGCTCCCGCTCCGGGACAGGGACCGAGCAGTACTTC
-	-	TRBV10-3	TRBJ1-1	CAISTGEYTEAFF	TGTGCCATCAGTACGGGGGAGTACACTGAAGCTTTCTTT
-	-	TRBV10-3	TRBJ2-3	CAISVKRAQGKGRVHTDTQYF	TGTGCCATCAGTGTAAAGCGGGCGCAGGGTAAAGGACGGGTACACACAGATACGCAGTATTTT
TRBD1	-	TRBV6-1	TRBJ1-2	CASNLDRGLIYGYTF	TGTGCCAGCAATCTGGACAGGGGGCTTATCTATGGCTACACCTTC
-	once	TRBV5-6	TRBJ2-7	CASSLYPGQNEQYF	TGTGCCAGCAGCTTGTACCCAGGCCAAAACGAGCAGTACTTC
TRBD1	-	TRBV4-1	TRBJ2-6	CASSLGTASGANVLTF	TGCGCCAGCAGCCTTGGGACAGCCTCTGGGGCCAACGTCCTGACTTTC
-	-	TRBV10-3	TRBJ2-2	CAISDPASPSGELFF	TGTGCCATCAGTGACCCCGCTAGCCCTAGCGGGGAGCTGTTTTTT
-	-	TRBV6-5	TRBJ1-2	CASSYGTGFYGYTF	TGTGCCAGCAGTTACGGAACAGGGTTCTATGGCTACACCTTC
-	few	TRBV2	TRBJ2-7	CASSETVSSYEQYF	TGTGCCAGCAGTGAAACGGTTAGCTCCTACGAGCAGTACTTC
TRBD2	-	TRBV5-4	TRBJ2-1	CASSFASGEYNEQFF	TGTGCCAGCAGCTTTGCTAGCGGGGAATACAATGAGCAGTTCTTC
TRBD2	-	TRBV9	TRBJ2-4	CASSTSGLVENIQYF	TGTGCCAGCAGTACATCGGGACTAGTCGAAAACATTCAGTACTTC
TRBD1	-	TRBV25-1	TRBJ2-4	CASSETGAKNIQYF	TGTGCCAGCAGTGAGACAGGGGCCAAAAACATTCAGTACTTC
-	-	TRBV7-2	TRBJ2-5	CASSLDGVQAQYF	TGTGCCAGCAGCTTAGATGGGGTCCAGGCCCAGTACTTC
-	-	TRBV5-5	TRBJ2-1	CASSLTGAYNEQFF	TGTGCCAGCAGCTTAACCGGGGCGTACAATGAGCAGTTCTTC
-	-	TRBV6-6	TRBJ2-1	CASRLRGSPPLDEQFF	TGTGCCAGCAGACTACGGGGGTCGCCACCCCTGGATGAGCAGTTCTTC
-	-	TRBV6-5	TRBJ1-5	CASRSRGNQPQHF	TGTGCCAGCCGTTCACGGGGCAATCAGCCCCAGCATTTT
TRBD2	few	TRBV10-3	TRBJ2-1	CATRLGEGEQFF	TGTGCCACCCGCCTCGGGGAGGGCGAGCAGTTCTTC
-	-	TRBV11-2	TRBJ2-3	CASSFDFAGRNTQYF	TGTGCCAGCAGCTTTGATTTCGCAGGGAGGAATACGCAGTATTTT
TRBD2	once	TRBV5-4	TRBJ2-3	CASNWASGNTDTQYF	TGTGCCAGCAACTGGGCTAGCGGGAACACAGATACGCAGTATTTT
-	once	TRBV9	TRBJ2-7	CASSFLADFSYEQYF	TGTGCCAGCAGCTTCTTAGCGGATTTCTCCTACGAGCAGTACTTC
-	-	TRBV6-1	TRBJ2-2	CASTGYLSGELFF	TGTGCCAGCACGGGATATTTGTCCGGGGAGCTGTTTTTT
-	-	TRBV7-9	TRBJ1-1	CASIESGRGGGTEAFF	TGTGCCAGCATCGAGAGCGGGAGGGGCGGAGGCACTGAAGCTTTCTTT
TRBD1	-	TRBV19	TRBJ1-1	CASSIDREGTEAFF	TGTGCCAGTAGTATCGACAGGGAGGGCACTGAAGCTTTCTTT
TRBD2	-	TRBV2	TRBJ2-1	CASSNSGRVLFF	TGTGCCAGCAGCAATAGCGGGAGGGTTTTGTTCTTC
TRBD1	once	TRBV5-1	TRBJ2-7	CASSPGTGRNEQYF	TGCGCCAGCAGCCCCGGGACAGGGCGAAACGAGCAGTACTTC
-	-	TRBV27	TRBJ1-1	CASTRGGLNTEAFF	TGTGCCAGCACTCGGGGGGGTTTGAACACTGAAGCTTTCTTT
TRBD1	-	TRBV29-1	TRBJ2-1	CSVVGQGAYNEQFF	TGCAGCGTTGTCGGACAGGGGGCCTACAATGAGCAGTTCTTC
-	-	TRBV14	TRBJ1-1	CASSQRAVEAFF	TGTGCCAGCAGCCAAAGGGCGGTTGAAGCTTTCTTT
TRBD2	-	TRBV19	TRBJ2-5	CASRRTSGRFGETQYF	TGTGCCAGTAGGAGGACTAGCGGGAGGTTCGGAGAGACCCAGTACTTC
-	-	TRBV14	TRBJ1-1	CASSQGGAYTEAFF	TGTGCCAGCAGCCAAGGGGGGGCATACACTGAAGCTTTCTTT
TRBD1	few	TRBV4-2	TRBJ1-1	CASSLGTGGKNTEAFF	TGTGCCAGCAGCCTAGGGACAGGGGGAAAGAACACTGAAGCTTTCTTT
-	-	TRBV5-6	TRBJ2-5	CASSLGQRQETQYF	TGTGCCAGCAGCTTGGGACAGCGCCAAGAGACCCAGTACTTC
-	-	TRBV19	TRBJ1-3	CATRTGSSGNTIYF	TGTGCCACTCGGACGGGGAGCTCTGGAAACACCATATATTTT
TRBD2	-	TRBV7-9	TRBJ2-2	CASSLLAVWTGELFF	TGTGCCAGCAGCTTACTAGCGGTGTGGACCGGGGAGCTGTTTTTT
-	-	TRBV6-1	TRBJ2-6	CASSEWTYSGANVLTF	TGTGCCAGCAGTGAATGGACCTACTCTGGGGCCAACGTCCTGACTTTC
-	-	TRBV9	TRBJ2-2	CASSVGNGELFF	TGTGCCAGCAGCGTTGGGAACGGGGAGCTGTTTTTT
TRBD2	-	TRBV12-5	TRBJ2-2	CASGLVPLAGDSRRWDGELFF	TGTGCTAGTGGTTTGGTACCCCTAGCGGGCGACAGTCGGAGGTGGGACGGGGAGCTGTTTTTT
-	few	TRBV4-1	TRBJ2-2	CASSQDFQLGYTGELFF	TGCGCCAGCAGCCAAGACTTCCAGCTAGGATATACCGGGGAGCTGTTTTTT
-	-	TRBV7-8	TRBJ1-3	CASSLEVVSGNTIYF	TGTGCCAGCAGCCTAGAGGTGGTTAGCGGAAACACCATATATTTT
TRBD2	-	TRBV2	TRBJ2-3	CASSGSGSTDTQYF	TGTGCCAGCAGTGGAAGCGGGAGTACAGATACGCAGTATTTT
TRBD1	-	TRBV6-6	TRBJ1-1	CASSPRQGLNTEAFF	TGTGCCAGCAGTCCTCGACAGGGACTGAACACTGAAGCTTTCTTT
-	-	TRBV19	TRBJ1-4	CATSPRRAEKLFF	TGTGCCACTAGTCCCCGTCGGGCCGAAAAACTGTTTTTT